This T cell receptor (beta chain) was retrieved from a study of vaccination effects on CD4 cells after COVID-19. Study summary: They grew a few million PBMC in each well, adding 8.5 to 10 IU/ml IL-2 and 8.5 to 10 ug/ml peptides.

Study-level points and caveats: Long after vaccination, the clones induced by infection and by vaccine shrank markedly in size. From healthy vaccinees, only 1 of 255 vaccine-induced clones also reacted to common cold coronaviruses.

Germline trimming cut 10 bases from V and 12 bases from J; bases unmatched to any gene: 9. CDR3 length: 12 amino acids. Germline CDR1 reads KGHDR; CDR2 reads SFDVKD. Culture lasted about ten days before CD4+ T cell isolation. Days 3 and 7 saw half the medium replaced with IL-2 medium. To note about this clone: The target antigen is unknown.

TCRdb's table, derived via immunoSEQ multiplex PCR, lists solely in-frame clones and lacks some. Among 70,000 or so clones, approximately 80% were seen once, and the ten largest hold approximately 2%. Here the sequenced sample was CD4+ T cells from PBMCs cultured without peptide, taken before COVID-19 vaccination. This receptor was obtained from a human donor who received a COVID-19 vaccine. The rearrangement links TRBV24-1 to TRBJ2-1; 9 bases are a match to TRBD1. The CDR3 reads CATQGQGMVQFF. The CDR3 DNA is TGTGCCACGCAGGGACAGGGAATGGTGCAGTTCTTC.